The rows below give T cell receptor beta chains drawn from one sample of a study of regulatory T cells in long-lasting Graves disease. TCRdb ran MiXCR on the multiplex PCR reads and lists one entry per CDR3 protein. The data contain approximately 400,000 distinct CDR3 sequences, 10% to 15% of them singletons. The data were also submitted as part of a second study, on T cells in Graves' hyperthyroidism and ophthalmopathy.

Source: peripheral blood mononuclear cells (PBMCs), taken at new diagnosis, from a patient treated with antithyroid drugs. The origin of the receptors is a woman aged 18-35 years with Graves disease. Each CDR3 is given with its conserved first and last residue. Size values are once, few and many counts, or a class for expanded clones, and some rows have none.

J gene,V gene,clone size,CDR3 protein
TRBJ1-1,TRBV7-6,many,CASSKSGGLVNTEAFF
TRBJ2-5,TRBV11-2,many,CASSLVGSLQETQYF
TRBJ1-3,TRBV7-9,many,CASSSWILTGVSGNTIYF
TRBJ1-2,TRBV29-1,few,CSVEARDIYGYTF
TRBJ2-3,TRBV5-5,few,CASSLRGGRMGSTDTQYF
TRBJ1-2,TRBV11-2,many,CASSPDKPYYGYTF
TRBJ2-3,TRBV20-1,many,CSASGPAAFSTDTQYF
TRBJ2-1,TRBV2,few,CASSETGNEQFF
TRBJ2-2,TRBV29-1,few,CSVLTTGFLTGELFF
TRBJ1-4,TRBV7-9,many,CASSLGQPATNEKLFF
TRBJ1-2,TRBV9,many,CASSARQGDGYTF
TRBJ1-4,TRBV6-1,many,CASSTPAEGTNEKLFF
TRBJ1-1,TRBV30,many,CAWRTGRAEAFF
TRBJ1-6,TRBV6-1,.,CASSSPGQGFNSPLHF
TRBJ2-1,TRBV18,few,CASSPPTNEQFF
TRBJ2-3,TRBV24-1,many,CATQRGGSSTDTQYF
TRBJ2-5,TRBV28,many,CASSSRPKRDGTFAKTQYF
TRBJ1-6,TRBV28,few,CASSYPGRINSPLHF
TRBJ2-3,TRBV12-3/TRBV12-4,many,CASSLSAGGSTDTQYF
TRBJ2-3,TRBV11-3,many,CASSYGGYPTDTQYF
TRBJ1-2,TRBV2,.,CASSEGQYGYTF
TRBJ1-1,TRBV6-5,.,CASSWTGSNTEAFF
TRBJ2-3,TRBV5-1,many,CASSLLITDTQYF
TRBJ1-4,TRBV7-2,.,CASSWRGGHEKLFF
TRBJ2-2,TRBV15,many,CATSRGTGELFF
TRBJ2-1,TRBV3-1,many,CASSFPSELKNEQFF
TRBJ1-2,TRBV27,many,CASRANHGYTF